This TCR beta chain was identified during a study of siplizumab effects on memory and regulatory T cells. Notes on the study in general: A mean of around 65% of mappable alloreactive CD4+ clones were Treg-derived with siplizumab, compared with roughly 27% in controls. Solely a minor proportion of alloreactive clones could be assigned to unstimulated subsets. Alloreactive sequences traceable to unstimulated CD4+ memory cells were significantly reduced by siplizumab.

The protocol was immunoSEQ multiplex PCR, while the TCRdb copy is restricted to in-frame clones and leaves out a portion. The sample comprises approximately 50,000 clones, 93% of which are singletons, and more than 15% rests with the top ten. Remarks on this clone: As yet, its antigen is unknown.

The CDR3 totals 14 residues. Trimming removed 3 bases from V and 4 bases from J, with 12 bases in between. Germline assignment: CDR1 MDHEN and CDR2 SYDVKM. The specimen was CD8+ T cells sorted from blood. The chain recombines TRBV28 with TRBJ2-5; D is possibly TRBD2 (5 bases). The receptor was isolated from a human donor in good health. In nucleotides, the CDR3 is TGTGCCAGCAGTTTGTTCGGGATTGTAGAGACCCAGTACTTC. Encoded protein: CASSLFGIVETQYF.